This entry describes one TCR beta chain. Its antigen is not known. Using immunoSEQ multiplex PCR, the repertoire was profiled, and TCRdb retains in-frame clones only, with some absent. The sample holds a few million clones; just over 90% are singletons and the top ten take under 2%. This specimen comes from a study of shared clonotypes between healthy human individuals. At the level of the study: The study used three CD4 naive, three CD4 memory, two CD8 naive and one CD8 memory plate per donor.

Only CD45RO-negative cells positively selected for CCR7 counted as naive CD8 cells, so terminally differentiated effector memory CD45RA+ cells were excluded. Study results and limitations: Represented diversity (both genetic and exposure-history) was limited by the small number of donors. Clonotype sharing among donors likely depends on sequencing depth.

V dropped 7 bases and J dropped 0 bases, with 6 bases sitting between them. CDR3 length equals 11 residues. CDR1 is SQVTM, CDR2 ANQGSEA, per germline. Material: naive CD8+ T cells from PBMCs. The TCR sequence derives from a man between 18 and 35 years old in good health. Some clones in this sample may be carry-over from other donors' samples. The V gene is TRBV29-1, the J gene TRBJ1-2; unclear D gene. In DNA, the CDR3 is TGCAGCGCGGCGACTAACTATGGCTACACCTTC. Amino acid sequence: CSAATNYGYTF. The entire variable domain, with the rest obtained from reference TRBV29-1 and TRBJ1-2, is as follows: SAVISQKPSRDICQRGTSLTIQCQVDSQVTMMFWYRQQPGQSLTLIATANQGSEATYESGFVIDKFPISRPNLTFSTLTVSNMSPEDSSIYLCSAATNYGYTFGSGTRLTVV.